The 27 T cell receptor beta chains given below trace back to one sample, sequenced in a study of neurological immune-mediated disorders. TCRdb passed the 5' RACE reads through MiXCR, listing each CDR3 protein once. The profile shows 95,000 to 110,000 distinct CDR3 sequences, less than 14% of them singletons. This sample's time point: longitudinal time-point 3. Sequencing was done on a sample of PBMCs. The receptors shown here come from a female donor with HTLV-1-associated myelopathy (HAM/TSP).

For this clonotype: A read error may be the cause here, since a much bigger clone is one base away. The chain combines TRBV5-1 with TRBJ1-2; 8 bases fit TRBD1. CDR3 size: 14 residues. Germline loops: CDR1 SGHRS, CDR2 YFSETQ. CDR3 in amino acids: CTSSLDTGGRGYTF. DNA for the CDR3: TGCACCAGCAGCTTGGATACAGGGGGACGGGGCTACACCTTC.

This clonotype was seen at least ten times. This sequence joins TRBV20-1 and TRBJ2-7; TRBD2 agrees at 7 bases. This CDR3 is 15 amino acids long. Germline V CDR1 and CDR2: DFQATT, SNEGSKA (reference sequence). The J segment lost 2 bases and the V segment lost 6 bases, leaving 13 bases of the junction unmatched. CDR3 residues: CSARTKLARPYEQYF. As DNA, the CDR3 is TGCAGTGCCCGCACAAAACTAGCGCGGCCCTACGAGCAGTACTTC.

This clonotype appeared many times. The V and J genes are TRBV12-3 or TRBV12-4 and TRBJ2-1; 8 bases are shared with TRBD1. J lost 10 bases, V lost 6 bases, and 11 bases had no gene match. CDR3 length: 14 amino acids. This chain's CDR3 is CASSMTGASGEQFF. As DNA, the CDR3 is TGTGCCAGCAGCATGACAGGGGCCAGTGGCGAGCAGTTCTTC.

This clonotype came up many times. The chain has TRBV9 and TRBJ1-2; D not resolved. The CDR3 sequence is 15 residues long. V lost 4 bases to trimming and J lost 1 base, with 14 bases between them. Per germline, CDR1 SGDLS and CDR2 YYNGEE. DNA of the CDR3: TGTGCCAGCAGCCCTGAAGGCTACTTTAACTATGGCTACACCTTC. It specifies CASSPEGYFNYGYTF. Together with reference TRBV9 and TRBJ1-2, the CDR3 gives the full variable domain: DSGVTQTPKHLITATGQRVTLRCSPRSGDLSVYWYQQSLDQGLQFLIQYYNGEERAKGNILERFSAQQFPDLHSELNLSSLELGDSALYFCASSPEGYFNYGYTFGSGTRLTVV.

At least ten counts were recorded for this clonotype. This chain joins TRBV28 and TRBJ2-7, with D uncertain. Germline-derived CDR1 and CDR2 are MDHEN and SYDVKM. Trimming shortened V by 8 bases and J by 0 bases, and 14 bases separated the two germline ends. The CDR3 is 14 residues long. CDR3 bases: TGTGCCAGCGAAGGACGGACGAGCTCCTACGAGCAGTACTTC. It codes for CASEGRTSSYEQYF.

Many counts were recorded for this clonotype. The V call is TRBV20-1, the J call TRBJ2-1; weak D call: TRBD1 (6 bases). V lost 3 bases to trimming and J lost 4 bases, with 13 bases between them. CDR3 length equals 14 residues. CDR1 and CDR2 from the germline V gene are DFQATT and SNEGSKA (reference sequence). The CDR3 DNA follows: TGCAGTGCTAGGAGACAGGATTTATACAATGAGCAGTTCTTC. As protein: CSARRQDLYNEQFF.

This clonotype was counted only a few times. This chain connects TRBV7-2 to TRBJ2-5, with D hard to call. This CDR3 comprises 12 residues. Germline V gene data show CDR1 as SGHTA and CDR2 as FQGNSA. V was cut by 3 bases and J by 4 bases, with 6 bases left in between. CDR3 protein: CASSFGRETQYF. The CDR3 DNA reads as TGTGCCAGCAGCTTCGGACGAGAGACCCAGTACTTC.

This clonotype came up many times. The chain has TRBV6-4 and TRBJ1-3; the D is unclear. Looked up from germline, CDR1 is MRHNA and CDR2 is SNTAGT. Between the trimmed V and J ends, which lost 2 bases and 0 bases, there was a span of 5 bases. The CDR3 length is 14 residues. In nucleotides, the CDR3 is TGTGCCAGCAGTGACCGGATCTCTGGAAACACCATATATTTT. This translates into CASSDRISGNTIYF.

This chain joins TRBV20-1 and TRBJ2-7, with 8 bases that match TRBD1. There are 14 residues in the CDR3. Germline CDR1 DFQATT, CDR2 SNEGSKA (reference sequence). CDR3 in amino acids: CSVLRTGNPYEQYF. The CDR3 DNA reads as TGCAGCGTTCTTCGGACAGGGAATCCCTACGAGCAGTACTTC.

There are many counts of this clonotype. The rearrangement uses TRBV28 and TRBJ1-4; D is unclear. The CDR3 has 15 residues. Germline V CDR1 and CDR2: MDHEN, SYDVKM. Trimming cost V 6 bases and J 5 bases, with 16 bases left between them. For the CDR3, the DNA is TGTGCCAGCAGCCCCGGTGGGCAGCAGAATGAAAAACTGTTTTTT. Amino acid sequence: CASSPGGQQNEKLFF.

In this sample, this clonotype turned up many times. The chain is built from TRBV3-1 and TRBJ2-1; a possible D gene is TRBD2 (6 bases). The CDR3 is made up of 16 amino acids. Deletions cut 3 bases from V and 6 bases from J, with 18 bases between. The germline V gene has CDR1 LGHDT and CDR2 YNNKEL (reference sequence). CDR3 residues: CASSHVMGLGSNEQFF. In DNA form, the CDR3 reads TGTGCCAGCAGCCATGTCATGGGACTGGGGTCCAATGAGCAGTTCTTC.

This clonotype has more than one count but fewer than ten. This chain links TRBV5-1 with TRBJ2-7; possible D gene TRBD1, 6 bases. V was pared by 6 bases and J by 3 bases, with 16 bases between. The CDR3 is made up of 14 amino acids. Looked up from germline, CDR1 is SGHRS and CDR2 is YFSETQ. The CDR3 sequence: CASTMTGGFYEQYF. The CDR3 nucleotides read TGCGCCAGCACCATGACAGGTGGCTTCTACGAGCAGTACTTC. The full variable domain, rest sourced from reference TRBV5-1 and TRBJ2-7, is KAGVTQTPRYLIKTRGQQVTLSCSPISGHRSVSWYQQTPGQGLQFLFEYFSETQRNKGNFPGRFSGRQFSNSRSEMNVSTLELGDSALYLCASTMTGGFYEQYFGPGTRLTVT.

This clonotype has just a few counts. J is TRBJ1-5 and V is TRBV19; D gene ambiguous. The CDR3 is 12 residues long. CDR1 is LNHDA, CDR2 SQIVND, per germline (reference sequence). Trimming removed 5 bases at V and 3 bases at J, with 5 bases between. CDR3 nucleotides: TGTGCCAGTAGTCGGAACAATCAGCCCCAGCATTTT. Translating gives CASSRNNQPQHF.

This clonotype was detected ten times or more. V and J are TRBV24-1 and TRBJ2-1; 9 bases map to TRBD1. This CDR3 contains 20 residues. Germline CDR1 and CDR2: KGHDR and SFDVKD. The junction had 13 bases not matched to a gene; V was cut back by 0 bases and J by 2 bases. This chain's CDR3 is CATSDLPAGGTGTAYNEQFF. Written as DNA, the CDR3 is TGTGCCACCAGTGATTTGCCGGCAGGGGGGACAGGGACAGCCTACAATGAGCAGTTCTTC.

The chain carries TRBV5-6 and TRBJ2-1, with 7 bases matching TRBD1. This CDR3 spans 15 amino acids. Germline V lookup: CDR1 SGHDT, CDR2 YYEEEE. With V trimmed by 1 base and J by 9 bases, 10 bases remained unmatched. CDR3 residues: CASSLIPGGTGEQFF. The CDR3, as DNA: TGTGCCAGCAGCTTGATCCCAGGGGGAACGGGTGAGCAGTTCTTC.

This clonotype has a count of ten or more. This CDR3 reads CASSLTGGKETQYF. The CDR3 DNA follows: TGTGCCAGCAGCCTGACAGGGGGAAAGGAGACCCAGTACTTC. The gene calls are TRBV7-9 and TRBJ2-5, with 9 nucleotides matching TRBD1. V was pared by 5 bases and J by 5 bases, with 6 bases of the junction left unmatched. The CDR3 length is 14 residues. The germline V gene has CDR1 SEHNR and CDR2 FQNEAQ (reference sequence).

This clonotype showed up many times. The rearrangement uses TRBV5-1 and TRBJ2-7, with D possibly TRBD1 on 6 matching bases. The CDR3 runs to 15 residues. Trimming cost V 4 bases and J 2 bases, with 16 bases left between them. The V gene's germline CDR1 is SGHRS and CDR2 YFSETQ. CDR3 region: CASSRPGTPAYEQYF. Here the CDR3 DNA reads TGCGCCAGCAGCCGACCCGGGACACCGGCCTACGAGCAGTACTTC.

This clonotype has a count of ten or more. The chain employs TRBV2 and TRBJ2-4, with 9 bases matching TRBD1. From germline, CDR1 is SNHLY and CDR2 FYNNEI. J was trimmed by 2 bases and V by 8 bases; bases with no gene match: 4. The CDR3 is 14 amino acids. CDR3 loop: CASRDRASKNIQYF. CDR3 bases: TGTGCCAGCCGGGACAGGGCGTCCAAAAACATTCAGTACTTC.

At least ten counts were recorded for this clonotype. The CDR3 nucleotides are TGTGCCAGCAGTTCCGGACTTTTGGGAGAACTGTTTTTT. Its translation: CASSSGLLGELFF. V and J are TRBV6-5 and TRBJ1-4; the D is unclear. Trimming took off 4 bases at V and 12 bases at J, with 15 bases between the two ends. The V gene's germline CDR1 is MNHEY and CDR2 SVGAGI. The length of the CDR3 is 13 residues.

This clonotype was found a few times. The CDR3 DNA reads as TGTGCCTGGAGTATCGGACTAGCGGGGGGAGAGACCCAGTACTTC. Residues: CAWSIGLAGGETQYF. V gene TRBV30 combines with J gene TRBJ2-5, with 14 bases that match TRBD2. V shed 2 bases, J shed 4 bases, and the junction held 3 bases outside the gene matches. Germline V gene sequence: CDR1 GTSNPN, CDR2 SVGIG (reference sequence). The CDR3 extends over 15 amino acids.

A remark on this clonotype: This could be a read error, since a much larger clone is one nucleotide away. V is TRBV7-2 and J is TRBJ2-7; 7 bases are shared with TRBD2. V shed 0 bases, J shed 6 bases, and the junction held 14 bases outside the gene matches. CDR1 and CDR2 from the germline V gene are SGHTA and FQGNSA. The CDR3 runs to 17 residues. This CDR3 is CASSLADTVTAGSEQYF. DNA of the CDR3: TGTGCCAGCAGCTTAGCCGATACAGTGACAGCGGGATCCGAGCAGTACTTC.

In this sample, this clonotype turned up many times. The rearrangement uses TRBV12-3 or TRBV12-4 and TRBJ1-6, with a tentative D call TRBD1 (5 bases). V dropped 5 bases and J dropped 0 bases, with 8 bases sitting between them. The CDR3 length is 15 residues. The CDR3 loop reads CASSRQSSYNSPLHF. CDR3 bases: TGTGCCAGCAGTCGACAGAGCTCCTATAATTCACCCCTCCACTTT.

This clonotype was seen at least ten times. This chain links TRBV7-9 with TRBJ1-2; TRBD1 is a possible D gene (6 bases). The CDR3 has 14 amino acids. Germline CDR1 is SEHNR and CDR2 is FQNEAQ (reference sequence). The ends were cut back, 3 bases at V and 6 bases at J, with 14 bases in the middle. The CDR3 sequence: CASSLGFPGDGYTF. CDR3 sequence (DNA): TGTGCCAGCAGCTTGGGTTTCCCAGGGGATGGCTACACCTTC. Complete variable domain (other parts from reference TRBV7-9 and TRBJ1-2): DTGVSQNPRHKITKRGQNVTFRCDPISEHNRLYWYRQTLGQGPEFLTYFQNEAQLEKSRLLSDRFSAERPKGSFSTLEIQRTEQGDSAMYLCASSLGFPGDGYTFGSGTRLTVV.

The V and J genes are TRBV6-1 and TRBJ2-1, with no clear D. V lost 6 bases and J 0 bases, leaving 9 bases between the germline ends. Germline V gives CDR1 MNHNS, CDR2 SASEGT. The CDR3 contains 14 residues. The CDR3: CASRPGHSYNEQFF. The CDR3 DNA sequence: TGTGCCAGCAGACCGGGCCACTCCTACAATGAGCAGTTCTTC.

This clonotype has ten or more counts. The chain recombines TRBV5-1 with TRBJ2-3; D remains ambiguous. The germline V gene encodes CDR1 SGHRS and CDR2 YFSETQ. Trimming removed 2 bases from V and 0 bases from J, with 10 bases in between. This CDR3 spans 15 amino acids. The CDR3 coding sequence is TGCGCCAGCAGCTTCTCCCAACCTAGCACAGATACGCAGTATTTT. Translation gives CASSFSQPSTDTQYF.

This clonotype was counted many times. The chain uses TRBV5-1 and TRBJ1-4; D may be TRBD1 (5 bases). Germline CDR1 is SGHRS and CDR2 is YFSETQ. CDR3 length equals 16 residues. Trimming removed 4 bases at V and 8 bases at J, with 21 bases between. In DNA, the CDR3 is TGCGCCAGCAGCCCGACATGGGGACCCCCGCGGGAAAAACTGTTTTTT. Protein product: CASSPTWGPPREKLFF.

Many counts were recorded for this clonotype. V gene TRBV20-1 combines with J gene TRBJ2-1, with 9 bases matching TRBD1. Per the germline V gene, CDR1 is DFQATT and CDR2 is SNEGSKA (reference sequence). Germline trimming cut 2 bases from V and 7 bases from J; bases unmatched to any gene: 9. This CDR3 is 15 amino acids long. Written as DNA, the CDR3 is TGCAGTGCTAGACCTCGACAGGGGGGACTGAATGAGCAGTTCTTC. It translates to CSARPRQGGLNEQFF.